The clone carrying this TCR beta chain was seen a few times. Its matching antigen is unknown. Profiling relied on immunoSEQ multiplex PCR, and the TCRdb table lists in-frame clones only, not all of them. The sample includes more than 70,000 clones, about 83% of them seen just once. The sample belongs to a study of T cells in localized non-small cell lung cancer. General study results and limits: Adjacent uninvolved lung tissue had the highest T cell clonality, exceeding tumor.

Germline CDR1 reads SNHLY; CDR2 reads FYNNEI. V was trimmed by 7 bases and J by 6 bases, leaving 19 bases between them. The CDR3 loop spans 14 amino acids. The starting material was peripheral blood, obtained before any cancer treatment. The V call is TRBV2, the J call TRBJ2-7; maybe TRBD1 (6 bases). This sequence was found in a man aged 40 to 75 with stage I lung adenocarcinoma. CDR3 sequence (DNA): TGTGCCAGCACTATATTTGTCAGGGGACGCGAGCAGTACTTC. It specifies CASTIFVRGREQYF.